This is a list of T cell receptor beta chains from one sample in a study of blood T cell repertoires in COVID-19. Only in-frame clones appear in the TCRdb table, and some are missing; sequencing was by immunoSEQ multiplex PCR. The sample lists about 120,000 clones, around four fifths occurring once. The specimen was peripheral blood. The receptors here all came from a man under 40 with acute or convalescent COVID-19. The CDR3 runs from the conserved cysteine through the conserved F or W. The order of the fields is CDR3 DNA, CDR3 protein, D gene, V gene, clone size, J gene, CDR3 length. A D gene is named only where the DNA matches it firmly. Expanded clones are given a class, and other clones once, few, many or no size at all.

CDR3 DNA: TGTGCCAGCAGAGGGACAGGGGCTGGCTACACCTTC; CDR3 protein: CASRGTGAGYTF; D gene: TRBD1; V gene: TRBV6-5; clone size: NA; J gene: TRBJ1-2; CDR3 length: 12
CDR3 DNA: TGCAGTGCTAGAGACGGCTATGGCTACACCTTC; CDR3 protein: CSARDGYGYTF; D gene: NA; V gene: TRBV20-1; clone size: once; J gene: TRBJ1-2; CDR3 length: 11
CDR3 DNA: TGCGCCAGCAGCCAAGCAACTCATAGCTCCTACAATGAGCAGTTCTTC; CDR3 protein: CASSQATHSSYNEQFF; D gene: NA; V gene: TRBV4-1; clone size: NA; J gene: TRBJ2-1; CDR3 length: 16
CDR3 DNA: TGTGCCATCAGTGAGGGGACAGGGGGCCTTCGACAGCCCCAGCATTTT; CDR3 protein: CAISEGTGGLRQPQHF; D gene: TRBD1; V gene: TRBV10-3; clone size: NA; J gene: TRBJ1-5; CDR3 length: 16
CDR3 DNA: TGTGCCAGCAATTCTCTAGCGGCCTACAATGAGCAGTTCTTC; CDR3 protein: CASNSLAAYNEQFF; D gene: TRBD2; V gene: TRBV6-5; clone size: NA; J gene: TRBJ2-1; CDR3 length: 14
CDR3 DNA: TGTGCCAGCAGTTCGGGTATTGAAGGCAATGAGCAGTTCTTC; CDR3 protein: CASSSGIEGNEQFF; D gene: NA; V gene: TRBV27; clone size: once; J gene: TRBJ2-1; CDR3 length: 14
CDR3 DNA: TGCGCCAGCAGCTTGGAGGGGGCGAGTAGTACTGAAGCTTTCTTT; CDR3 protein: CASSLEGASSTEAFF; D gene: TRBD1; V gene: TRBV5-1; clone size: NA; J gene: TRBJ1-1; CDR3 length: 15
CDR3 DNA: TGTGCCAGCTCTAATCTAGCGGGAGTACCCGGGGAGCTGTTTTTT; CDR3 protein: CASSNLAGVPGELFF; D gene: TRBD2; V gene: TRBV27; clone size: NA; J gene: TRBJ2-2; CDR3 length: 15
CDR3 DNA: TGTGCCAGCAGCTTAGGGGCACAGAACTATGGCTACACCTTC; CDR3 protein: CASSLGAQNYGYTF; D gene: NA; V gene: TRBV7-9; clone size: NA; J gene: TRBJ1-2; CDR3 length: 14
CDR3 DNA: TGCGCCAGCAGTGGAGCGGGAGCGGTTGAGCAGTTCTTC; CDR3 protein: CASSGAGAVEQFF; D gene: TRBD2; V gene: TRBV10-2; clone size: once; J gene: TRBJ2-1; CDR3 length: 13
CDR3 DNA: TGTGCCAGTAGTATAGCCCTCGGACAGGCGGGAGAGACCCAGTACTTC; CDR3 protein: CASSIALGQAGETQYF; D gene: TRBD1; V gene: TRBV19; clone size: NA; J gene: TRBJ2-5; CDR3 length: 16
CDR3 DNA: TGTGCCAGCGTGATAGCGGGGAGCTCCTACAATGAGCAGTTCTTC; CDR3 protein: CASVIAGSSYNEQFF; D gene: TRBD2; V gene: TRBV6-4; clone size: NA; J gene: TRBJ2-1; CDR3 length: 15
CDR3 DNA: TGTGCCATCGCGGGTCGGGACACCGGGGAGCTGTTTTTT; CDR3 protein: CAIAGRDTGELFF; D gene: NA; V gene: TRBV10-3; clone size: NA; J gene: TRBJ2-2; CDR3 length: 13
CDR3 DNA: TGTGCCAGTAGAGCCGGGACAGGGTTAGTCGAGCAGTACTTC; CDR3 protein: CASRAGTGLVEQYF; D gene: TRBD1; V gene: TRBV19; clone size: NA; J gene: TRBJ2-7; CDR3 length: 14
CDR3 DNA: TGCAGCGGATCGGACAGGGATACCGGGGAGCTGTTTTTT; CDR3 protein: CSGSDRDTGELFF; D gene: TRBD1; V gene: TRBV29-1; clone size: NA; J gene: TRBJ2-2; CDR3 length: 13
CDR3 DNA: TGTGCCAGCACCCTACAGGGAGAAAAACTGTTTTTT; CDR3 protein: CASTLQGEKLFF; D gene: NA; V gene: TRBV12-3/TRBV12-4; clone size: NA; J gene: TRBJ1-4; CDR3 length: 12
CDR3 DNA: TGTGCCAGCAGCCAAGGACTAGCGGGGGGGCCTAGCACAGATACGCAGTATTTT; CDR3 protein: CASSQGLAGGPSTDTQYF; D gene: TRBD2; V gene: TRBV4-2; clone size: NA; J gene: TRBJ2-3; CDR3 length: 18
CDR3 DNA: TGTGCCAGCAGTGACAGGGCACCAAATGAAAAACTGTTTTTT; CDR3 protein: CASSDRAPNEKLFF; D gene: NA; V gene: TRBV6-1; clone size: NA; J gene: TRBJ1-4; CDR3 length: 14
CDR3 DNA: TGTGCCAGCAGCCCCGACAGCCCCCTCTCTGGAAACACCATATATTTT; CDR3 protein: CASSPDSPLSGNTIYF; D gene: NA; V gene: TRBV7-2; clone size: few; J gene: TRBJ1-3; CDR3 length: 16
CDR3 DNA: TGCGCCAGCAGTACCGATACAGGGTTCTATGGCTACACCTTC; CDR3 protein: CASSTDTGFYGYTF; D gene: NA; V gene: TRBV5-1; clone size: NA; J gene: TRBJ1-2; CDR3 length: 14
CDR3 DNA: TGCGCCAGCAGCCCGGTTAGCGGAAGCTCCTACGAGCAGTACTTC; CDR3 protein: CASSPVSGSSYEQYF; D gene: NA; V gene: TRBV5-1; clone size: NA; J gene: TRBJ2-7; CDR3 length: 15
CDR3 DNA: TGTGCCAGCAGCCAATCTGCCGGGACTAGCGTCCCAGATACGCAGTATTTT; CDR3 protein: CASSQSAGTSVPDTQYF; D gene: TRBD2; V gene: TRBV4-2; clone size: NA; J gene: TRBJ2-3; CDR3 length: 17
CDR3 DNA: TGTGCCAGCAGACCGGGACAGGGGGCAAATAATGAAAAACTGTTTTTT; CDR3 protein: CASRPGQGANNEKLFF; D gene: TRBD1; V gene: TRBV6-6; clone size: NA; J gene: TRBJ1-4; CDR3 length: 16
CDR3 DNA: TGCGCCAGCAGCCCCACCTCCGGGACAGGGGAAATGACTAGAAACTTC; CDR3 protein: CASSPTSGTGEMTRNF; D gene: TRBD1; V gene: TRBV4-1; clone size: NA; J gene: TRBJ1-2; CDR3 length: 16
CDR3 DNA: TGTGCCAGCAGTGAAGGGGCTGGTATTAACTATGGCTACACCTTC; CDR3 protein: CASSEGAGINYGYTF; D gene: NA; V gene: TRBV6-1; clone size: NA; J gene: TRBJ1-2; CDR3 length: 15
CDR3 DNA: TGTGCCAGCAGCCAAGCGCTAGCGGTGGGTGAGCAGTTCTTC; CDR3 protein: CASSQALAVGEQFF; D gene: TRBD2; V gene: TRBV14; clone size: NA; J gene: TRBJ2-1; CDR3 length: 14
CDR3 DNA: TGTGCCAGCACCGAAGGGGATTGGAACACTGAAGCTTTCTTT; CDR3 protein: CASTEGDWNTEAFF; D gene: NA; V gene: TRBV6-5; clone size: NA; J gene: TRBJ1-1; CDR3 length: 14
CDR3 DNA: TGTGCCAGCAGTTTTCCGGCTGTTAGGGACATACAAGAGACCCAGTACTTC; CDR3 protein: CASSFPAVRDIQETQYF; D gene: NA; V gene: TRBV28; clone size: NA; J gene: TRBJ2-5; CDR3 length: 17
CDR3 DNA: TGTGCCAGCAGCCAAGATAAAGGGGATCGCTATGGCTACACCTTC; CDR3 protein: CASSQDKGDRYGYTF; D gene: NA; V gene: TRBV4-2; clone size: NA; J gene: TRBJ1-2; CDR3 length: 15
CDR3 DNA: TGCGCCAGCAGCTTTATAGCGGAGCCTAGCACAGATACGCAGTATTTT; CDR3 protein: CASSFIAEPSTDTQYF; D gene: NA; V gene: TRBV5-1; clone size: few; J gene: TRBJ2-3; CDR3 length: 16
CDR3 DNA: TGTGCCAGTAGTAATGCGCTACAGGGTTTCGGTTCACCCCTCCACTTT; CDR3 protein: CASSNALQGFGSPLHF; D gene: NA; V gene: TRBV19; clone size: NA; J gene: TRBJ1-6; CDR3 length: 16
CDR3 DNA: TGTGCCAGTAGTACCATTGACAGCGGGGGGCGATCCTACGAGCAGTACTTC; CDR3 protein: CASSTIDSGGRSYEQYF; D gene: TRBD2; V gene: TRBV19; clone size: NA; J gene: TRBJ2-7; CDR3 length: 17
CDR3 DNA: TGTGCCTGGAGTGTGTCGGGGGGAGTAGCTTTCTTT; CDR3 protein: CAWSVSGGVAFF; D gene: NA; V gene: TRBV30; clone size: NA; J gene: TRBJ1-1; CDR3 length: 12
CDR3 DNA: TGCGCCAGCAGAGAGGGACAGGGACTTTTAAACACTGAAGCTTTCTTT; CDR3 protein: CASREGQGLLNTEAFF; D gene: TRBD1; V gene: TRBV5-1; clone size: NA; J gene: TRBJ1-1; CDR3 length: 16
CDR3 DNA: TGTGCCAGCAGCATAGCCGATCAAGAGACCCAGTACTTC; CDR3 protein: CASSIADQETQYF; D gene: NA; V gene: TRBV6-5; clone size: NA; J gene: TRBJ2-5; CDR3 length: 13
CDR3 DNA: TGTGCCAGCAGTGATGGGGGGGATGAGCAGTTCTTC; CDR3 protein: CASSDGGDEQFF; D gene: TRBD2; V gene: TRBV2; clone size: NA; J gene: TRBJ2-1; CDR3 length: 12
CDR3 DNA: TGTGCCAGCGGAACAGGGCTGAACACTGAAGCTTTCTTT; CDR3 protein: CASGTGLNTEAFF; D gene: NA; V gene: TRBV12-3/TRBV12-4; clone size: NA; J gene: TRBJ1-1; CDR3 length: 13
CDR3 DNA: TGTGCCAGTAGTATGTCGGCCCTAGATTGGGAGACCCAGTACTTC; CDR3 protein: CASSMSALDWETQYF; D gene: NA; V gene: TRBV19; clone size: NA; J gene: TRBJ2-5; CDR3 length: 15
CDR3 DNA: TGTGCCTGGAGTCCTAGACCGGCGAGCTCCTACAATGAGCAGTTCTTC; CDR3 protein: CAWSPRPASSYNEQFF; D gene: NA; V gene: TRBV30; clone size: NA; J gene: TRBJ2-1; CDR3 length: 16
CDR3 DNA: TGTGCCACCCTCAGGGCGAACTATGGCTACACCTTC; CDR3 protein: CATLRANYGYTF; D gene: NA; V gene: TRBV10-3; clone size: NA; J gene: TRBJ1-2; CDR3 length: 12